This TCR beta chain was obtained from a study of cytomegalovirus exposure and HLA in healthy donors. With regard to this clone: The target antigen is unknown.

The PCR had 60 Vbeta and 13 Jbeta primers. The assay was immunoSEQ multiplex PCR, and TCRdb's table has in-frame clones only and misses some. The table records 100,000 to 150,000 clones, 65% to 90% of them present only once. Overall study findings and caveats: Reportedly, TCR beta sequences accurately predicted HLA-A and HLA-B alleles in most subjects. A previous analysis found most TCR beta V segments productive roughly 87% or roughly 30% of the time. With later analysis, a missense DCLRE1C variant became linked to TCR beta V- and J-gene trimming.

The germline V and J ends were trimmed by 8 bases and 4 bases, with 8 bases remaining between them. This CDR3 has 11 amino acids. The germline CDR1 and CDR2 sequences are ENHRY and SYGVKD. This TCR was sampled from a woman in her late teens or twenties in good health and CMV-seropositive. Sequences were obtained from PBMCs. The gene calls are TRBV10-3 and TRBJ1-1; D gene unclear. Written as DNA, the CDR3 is TGTGCCATCGCCGGGATCACTGAAGCTTTCTTT. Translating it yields CAIAGITEAFF.